The TCR beta chain described here comes from a study of cytomegalovirus exposure and HLA in healthy donors. The V gene lost 7 bases and the J gene lost 4 bases, with 10 bases spanning the gap. CDR1 is LNHDA, CDR2 SQIVND, per germline (reference sequence). CDR3 length: 13 amino acids. The primer mix had 60 Vbeta and 13 Jbeta primers. The assay was immunoSEQ multiplex PCR, and TCRdb's table has in-frame clones only and misses some. The data contain about 150,000 clones, more than 80% of them singletons. Sequenced sample: PBMCs. The source of this sequence is a woman between 40 and 55 years old in good health and CMV-seropositive. The chain employs TRBV19 and TRBJ1-4; D perhaps matches TRBD1 (5 bases). CDR3 amino acids: CASKGGGNEKLFF. The DNA for the CDR3 is TGTGCCAGTAAAGGCGGGGGTAATGAAAAACTGTTTTTT.